This T cell receptor (beta chain) was documented in a study of T cells in Graves' hyperthyroidism and ophthalmopathy. The CDR3 totals 14 residues. V was pared by 2 bases and J by 7 bases, with 14 bases between. From germline, CDR1 is DFQATT and CDR2 SNEGSKA (reference sequence). Amplification yielded TCR beta CDR3 regions, with RNA transcripts as the source. The HTBI set primed first-round TCR CDR3 RT-PCR. TCRdb ran MiXCR on the multiplex PCR reads and lists one entry per CDR3 protein. The data contain 550,000 to 700,000 distinct CDR3 sequences, around 45% of them singletons. The count of this clonotype is one.

The origin of this receptor is an adult woman with Graves' disease, either hyperthyroidism or ophthalmopathy (not recorded which). The V gene is TRBV20-1, the J gene TRBJ1-4; D remains ambiguous. Source material: peripheral blood or thyroid tissue (not recorded which). The CDR3 DNA follows: TGCAGTGCTAGATCAACTCTCCGGGGTGAAAAACTGTTTTTT. This translates into CSARSTLRGEKLFF.